The entry below gives a single T cell receptor (beta chain) sequence along with its context. Its antigen is not identified. The data were obtained in a study of early T cells in non-severe SARS-CoV-2 infection. About the research overall: Bulk RNA taken from unsorted whole blood was sequenced, leaving chains unpaired.

The TCR library protocol attached unique molecular identifiers to the individual cDNA molecules. Via MiXCR, TCRdb re-called the 5' RACE reads, giving one row per CDR3 protein. The table records 56,000 or so distinct CDR3 sequences, more than 12% of them present only once. General study results and limits: Private and CD4 specificities were missed by VDJdb matching, skewed to anti-spike CD8.

V was pared by 3 bases and J by 7 bases, with 6 bases of the junction left unmatched. The CDR3 contains 15 residues. Germline values: CDR1 SGHTS, CDR2 YDEGEE. The chain recombines TRBV5-8 with TRBJ2-1; the match to TRBD2 covers 11 bases. The TCR was taken from an adult who was a healthcare worker with PCR-confirmed SARS-CoV-2 infection or an uninfected control (not recorded which). The sequenced sample was whole blood, obtained at baseline. The CDR3 loop is CASSSTSGSKNEQFF. CDR3 DNA sequence: TGTGCCAGCAGCTCCACTAGCGGGAGTAAGAATGAGCAGTTCTTC.